This is a list of T cell receptor beta chains from one sample in a study of early T cells in non-severe SARS-CoV-2 infection. TCRdb re-derived calls from the 5' RACE reads in MiXCR, one entry per CDR3 protein. The data contain 88,000 or so distinct CDR3 sequences, under 15% of them singletons. Sequenced input: whole blood. The receptors derive from an adult who was a healthcare worker with PCR-confirmed SARS-CoV-2 infection or an uninfected control (not recorded which). Both conserved end residues are part of each CDR3. The D gene is left open where the match is weak. The size field is filled for only some rows; it gives once, few, many or a size class.

D gene	clone size	V gene	J gene	CDR3 protein	CDR3 DNA
.	.	TRBV6-1	TRBJ2-7	CASSGTREQYF	TGTGCCAGCAGTGGGACTCGTGAGCAGTACTTC
.	few	TRBV11-3	TRBJ2-1	CASSSQGGSYNEQFF	TGTGCCAGCAGCTCCCAGGGGGGCTCCTACAATGAGCAGTTCTTC
TRBD2	few	TRBV2	TRBJ2-2	CASSTPVGGRESGELFF	TGTGCCAGCAGTACACCCGTCGGCGGGAGGGAATCCGGGGAGCTGTTTTTT
.	.	TRBV6-5	TRBJ2-5	CASRGTSEGETQYF	TGTGCCAGCAGAGGGACCTCGGAGGGCGAGACCCAGTACTTC
TRBD1	.	TRBV7-3	TRBJ2-5	CASSSGQGSETQYF	TGTGCCAGCAGCTCTGGACAGGGTTCAGAGACCCAGTACTTC
.	.	TRBV7-2	TRBJ2-3	CASSSMGRDGADTQYF	TGTGCCAGCAGCTCCATGGGGCGGGACGGGGCAGATACGCAGTATTTT
.	many	TRBV5-1	TRBJ2-4	CASSLVEGQDIQYF	TGCGCCAGCAGCTTGGTGGAGGGCCAGGACATTCAGTACTTC
.	few	TRBV20-1	TRBJ2-1	CSARAQANYNEQFF	TGCAGTGCTAGAGCGCAAGCGAACTACAATGAGCAGTTCTTC
.	few	TRBV28	TRBJ1-2	CASSAGGYGYTF	TGTGCCAGCAGTGCCGGGGGCTATGGCTACACCTTC
.	few	TRBV12-3/TRBV12-4	TRBJ1-5	CASSLDYGQPQHF	TGTGCCAGCAGTTTGGATTATGGGCAGCCCCAGCATTTT
TRBD1	.	TRBV4-1	TRBJ1-4	CASSPGTGKEKLFF	TGCGCCAGCAGCCCTGGGACAGGGAAAGAAAAACTGTTTTTT
TRBD2	few	TRBV19	TRBJ2-1	CASSIVGGRARYNEQFF	TGTGCCAGTAGTATAGTAGGAGGGAGGGCCAGATACAATGAGCAGTTCTTC
.	.	TRBV20-1	TRBJ2-7	CSASPPGHVYEQYF	TGCAGTGCTAGTCCCCCGGGACACGTCTACGAGCAGTACTTC
TRBD2	.	TRBV4-1	TRBJ2-1	CASSRYSGVRHNEQFF	TGCGCCAGCAGCCGATATAGCGGGGTTCGCCACAATGAGCAGTTCTTC
TRBD2	.	TRBV5-1	TRBJ2-7	CASSILPAGDNEQYF	TGCGCCAGCAGTATCTTACCAGCGGGAGACAACGAGCAGTACTTC
.	.	TRBV5-1	TRBJ2-3	CASSSSGSTDTQYF	TGCGCCAGCTCCTCGAGCGGGAGCACAGATACGCAGTATTTT
.	.	TRBV15	TRBJ2-7	CATSSRISYEQYF	TGTGCCACCAGCAGCCGGATCTCCTACGAGCAGTACTTC
TRBD2	few	TRBV9	TRBJ2-3	CASSGEGHTQYF	TGTGCCAGCAGCGGGGAGGGGCATACGCAGTATTTT
.	few	TRBV5-1	TRBJ2-3	CASSLGGPDTQYF	TGCGCCAGCAGCTTGGGGGGCCCAGATACGCAGTATTTT
.	.	TRBV4-1	TRBJ2-3	CASSLRSQDTQYF	TGCGCCAGCAGCCTGAGATCGCAAGATACGCAGTATTTT
.	.	TRBV7-9	TRBJ2-3	CASSSKQLTDTQYF	TGTGCCAGCAGCTCGAAGCAGCTCACAGATACGCAGTATTTT
TRBD1	few	TRBV4-3	TRBJ2-2	CASSQVAGTGLTGELFF	TGCGCCAGCAGCCAAGTCGCCGGGACAGGGCTTACCGGGGAGCTGTTTTTT
.	few	TRBV20-1	TRBJ1-2	CSASPGGSLTYGYTF	TGCAGTGCTAGTCCCGGAGGATCGTTAACCTATGGCTACACCTTC
.	few	TRBV29-1	TRBJ2-2	CSVGGTNTGELFF	TGCAGCGTTGGGGGTACGAACACCGGGGAGCTGTTTTTT
TRBD2	few	TRBV11-2	TRBJ2-7	CASSLLDSGGIYEQYF	TGTGCCAGCAGCTTACTCGATTCGGGGGGAATCTACGAGCAGTACTTC
TRBD2	.	TRBV7-7	TRBJ2-3	CASSPAPPTSGQDTQYF	TGTGCCAGCAGTCCCGCCCCCCCGACTAGCGGGCAAGATACGCAGTATTTT
TRBD1	.	TRBV28	TRBJ2-7	CASSLLGTGVRLSYEQYF	TGTGCCAGCAGTTTGCTAGGGACAGGGGTTCGCTTATCCTACGAGCAGTACTTC
.	.	TRBV3-1	TRBJ2-5	CASSAAGETQYF	TGTGCCAGCAGCGCAGCGGGAGAGACCCAGTACTTC
.	few	TRBV27	TRBJ2-1	CASKTRSSYNEQFF	TGTGCCAGCAAAACGAGGTCCTCCTACAATGAGCAGTTCTTC
.	few	TRBV20-1	TRBJ2-7	CSASLSRSYEQYF	TGCAGTGCTAGTTTGAGTAGGTCCTACGAGCAGTACTTC
.	once	TRBV29-1	TRBJ2-3	CSVVPGGTDTQYF	TGCAGCGTTGTACCCGGGGGCACAGATACGCAGTATTTT
.	.	TRBV28	TRBJ2-7	CASSPRTRHSYEQYF	TGTGCCAGCAGTCCCAGGACAAGGCACTCCTACGAGCAGTACTTC
.	.	TRBV12-3/TRBV12-4	TRBJ2-3	CASRTGILTDTQYF	TGTGCCAGCAGAACGGGGATACTCACAGATACGCAGTATTTT
TRBD1	.	TRBV6-5	TRBJ1-1	CASSYSLTGVNTEAFF	TGTGCCAGCAGTTACTCCTTGACAGGGGTGAACACTGAAGCTTTCTTT
.	few	TRBV11-2	TRBJ2-7	CASTSSGTGPVEQYF	TGTGCCAGCACCAGTTCCGGGACCGGGCCTGTAGAGCAGTACTTC
TRBD1	few	TRBV5-4	TRBJ2-5	CASSLTWDSSGTQYF	TGTGCCAGCAGCCTCACTTGGGACAGCTCGGGGACCCAGTACTTC
.	.	TRBV16	TRBJ2-5	CASSQSDKIQETQNF	TGTGCCAGCAGCCAGTCCGACAAGATCCAAGAGACCCAGAACTTC
.	few	TRBV2	TRBJ1-3	CASDPHGQLNTIYF	TGTGCCAGCGACCCCCACGGACAACTAAACACCATATATTTT
.	many	TRBV9	TRBJ2-2	CASSVAGLDTGELFF	TGTGCCAGCAGCGTAGCCGGACTGGACACCGGGGAGCTGTTTTTT
.	few	TRBV6-1	TRBJ1-5	CASSELGQPQHF	TGTGCCAGCAGTGAACTCGGGCAGCCCCAGCATTTT
.	few	TRBV29-1	TRBJ2-1	CSVEGGTLYNEQFF	TGCAGCGTTGAGGGCGGGACCCTTTACAATGAGCAGTTCTTC
.	few	TRBV20-1	TRBJ2-2	CSANRQTGELFF	TGCAGTGCAAACCGACAGACCGGGGAGCTGTTTTTT
.	.	TRBV7-2	TRBJ2-3	CASSLAPGLTDTQYF	TGTGCCAGCAGCTTAGCCCCCGGACTCACAGATACGCAGTATTTT
.	.	TRBV28	TRBJ1-5	CASSRPSAYQPQHF	TGTGCCAGCAGCCGGCCGTCGGCTTATCAGCCCCAGCATTTT
.	many	TRBV6-2/TRBV6-3	TRBJ2-5	CASSYSRGAQETQYF	TGTGCCAGCAGTTACTCGAGGGGGGCGCAAGAGACCCAGTACTTC
.	.	TRBV12-3/TRBV12-4	TRBJ1-6	CASSWARGESPLHF	TGTGCCAGCAGTTGGGCTCGGGGAGAATCACCCCTCCACTTT
TRBD1	many	TRBV20-1	TRBJ2-7	CSGTGTGGYEQYF	TGCAGTGGTACCGGGACAGGGGGCTACGAGCAGTACTTC
.	.	TRBV25-1	TRBJ1-2	CASSESSVSTHHDGYTF	TGTGCCAGCAGTGAGTCTTCGGTTAGCACTCACCATGATGGCTACACCTTC
.	.	TRBV7-7	TRBJ2-1	CASSLAVANEQFF	TGTGCCAGCAGCTTAGCGGTCGCCAATGAGCAGTTCTTC